These 7 T cell receptor beta chains share one sample of origin, sequenced in a study of blood T cell repertoires in COVID-19. TCRdb keeps only in-frame clones here, not all; method: immunoSEQ multiplex PCR. The sample has 390,000 or so clones; 75% to 90% are singletons. Sequences were obtained from PBMCs or T cells enriched from blood (not recorded which). These receptors came from a woman aged 50 to 60 who had recovered from COVID-19.

V usage is TRBV7-2 and J usage is TRBJ2-1; no firm D call. The CDR3 sequence is 14 residues long. Trimming pared 1 base from V and 8 bases from J, leaving 12 bases between. Looked up from germline, CDR1 is SGHTA and CDR2 is FQGNSA. The CDR3 protein is CASSLGLVPYEQFF. CDR3 in DNA: TGTGCCAGCAGCTTAGGGCTAGTGCCCTATGAGCAGTTCTTC.

The rearrangement uses TRBV7-8 and TRBJ2-7; 8 nucleotides align to TRBD2. V lost 1 base and J lost 2; bases outside the gene matches: 7. Germline V gene data show CDR1 as SGHVS and CDR2 as FQNEAQ. The CDR3 is 16 residues long. This CDR3 is CASSLVSAGGPYEQYF. The CDR3 DNA follows: TGTGCCAGCAGCTTAGTTTCGGCGGGGGGCCCCTACGAGCAGTACTTC.

The chain employs TRBV7-2 and TRBJ2-1; tentatively, D is TRBD2 (5 bases). CDR3 length: 14 amino acids. V lost 6 bases and J lost 7, with 16 bases in between. Germline CDR1 reads SGHTA; CDR2 reads FQGNSA. This CDR3 is CASSLTKTGNEQFF. In nucleotides, the CDR3 is TGTGCCAGCAGTCTTACGAAAACGGGGAATGAGCAGTTCTTC.

This chain uses TRBV19 with TRBJ1-3; D is unresolved. With 7 bases removed from V and 2 bases from J, the gap between germline ends came to 9 bases. This CDR3 is built from 13 residues. CDR1 is LNHDA and CDR2 is SQIVND in the germline V gene (reference sequence). CDR3 amino acids: CASIVNAGNTIYF. CDR3 DNA: TGTGCCAGTATTGTTAATGCTGGAAACACCATATATTTT.

The CDR3 reads CASSSRQGLPGGYTF. CDR3 sequence (DNA): TGCGCCAGCAGCTCCCGACAGGGTCTACCCGGTGGCTACACCTTC. The chain employs TRBV5-1 and TRBJ1-2; 7 bases line up with TRBD1. The CDR3 totals 15 residues. Losses at the gene ends were 3 bases for V and 7 bases for J; bases not matched to a gene: 12. CDR1 and CDR2 (germline): SGHRS, YFSETQ.

This sequence joins TRBV19 and TRBJ2-2; D not resolved. V lost 3 bases and J lost 5, with 7 bases in between. The germline gives CDR1 LNHDA, CDR2 SQIVND (reference sequence). The CDR3 has 13 amino acids. The CDR3 sequence is CASSILLTGELFF. The CDR3, as DNA: TGTGCCAGTAGTATCTTGTTAACCGGGGAGCTGTTTTTT. Combining the CDR3 with reference TRBV19 and TRBJ2-2 gives the whole variable domain DGGITQSPKYLFRKEGQNVTLSCEQNLNHDAMYWYRQDPGQGLRLIYYSQIVNDFQKGDIAEGYSVSREKKESFPLTVTSAQKNPTAFYLCASSILLTGELFFGEGSRLTVL.

The chain links TRBV10-3 to TRBJ2-1; the match to TRBD2 covers 11 bases. V lost 4 bases, J lost 2 bases, and 4 bases stayed unmatched. CDR1 and CDR2 from the germline V gene are ENHRY and SYGVKD. The length of the CDR3 is 16 residues. This chain's CDR3 is CAISVTSGRPYNEQFF. For the CDR3, the DNA is TGTGCCATCAGTGTCACTAGCGGGAGACCCTACAATGAGCAGTTCTTC.